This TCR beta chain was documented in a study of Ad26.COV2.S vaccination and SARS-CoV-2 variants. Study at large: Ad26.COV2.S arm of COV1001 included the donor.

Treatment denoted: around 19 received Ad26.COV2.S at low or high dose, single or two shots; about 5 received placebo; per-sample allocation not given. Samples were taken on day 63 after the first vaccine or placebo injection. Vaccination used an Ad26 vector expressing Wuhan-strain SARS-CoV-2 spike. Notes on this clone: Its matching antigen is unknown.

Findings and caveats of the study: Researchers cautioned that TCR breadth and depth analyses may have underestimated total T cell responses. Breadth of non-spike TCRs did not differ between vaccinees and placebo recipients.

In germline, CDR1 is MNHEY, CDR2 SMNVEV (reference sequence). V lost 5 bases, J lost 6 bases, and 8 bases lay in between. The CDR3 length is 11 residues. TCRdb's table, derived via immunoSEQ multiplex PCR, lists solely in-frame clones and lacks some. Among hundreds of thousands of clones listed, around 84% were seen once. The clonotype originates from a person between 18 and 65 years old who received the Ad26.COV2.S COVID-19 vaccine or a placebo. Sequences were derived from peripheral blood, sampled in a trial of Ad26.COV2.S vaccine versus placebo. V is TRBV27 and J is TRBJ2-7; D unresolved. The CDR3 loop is CASSPPPEQYF. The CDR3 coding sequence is TGTGCCAGCAGTCCACCCCCCGAGCAGTACTTC.